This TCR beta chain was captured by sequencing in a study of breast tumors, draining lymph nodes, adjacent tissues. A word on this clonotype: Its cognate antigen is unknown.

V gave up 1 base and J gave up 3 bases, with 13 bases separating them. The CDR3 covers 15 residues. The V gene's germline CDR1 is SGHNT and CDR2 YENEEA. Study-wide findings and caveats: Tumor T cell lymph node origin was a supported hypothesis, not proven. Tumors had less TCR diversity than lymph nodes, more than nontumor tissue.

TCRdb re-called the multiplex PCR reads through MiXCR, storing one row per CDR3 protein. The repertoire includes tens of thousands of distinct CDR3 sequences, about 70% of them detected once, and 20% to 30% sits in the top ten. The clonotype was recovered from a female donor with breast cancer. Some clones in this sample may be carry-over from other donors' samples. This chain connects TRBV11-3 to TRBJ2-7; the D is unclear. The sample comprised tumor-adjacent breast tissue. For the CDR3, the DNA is TGTGCCAGCAGCTTAGGCCCCTCCCGCCGCTACGAGCAGTACTTC. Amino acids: CASSLGPSRRYEQYF.